These 7 T cell receptor beta chains were all obtained from the same sample, sequenced in a study of spatial heterogeneity in lung cancer. Time point here: blood at routine non-recurrence follow-up after resection. Frozen PBMC, nontumor lung or tumor provided whole RNA, which was sequenced unsorted. Each CDR3 protein is one row after TCRdb ran MiXCR on the 5' RACE reads. Among 95,000 to 130,000 distinct CDR3 sequences, over 9% were seen once, and the ten largest hold roughly 17%. Specimen: PBMCs, collected at follow-up. These receptors originate from a male donor with early-stage non-small cell lung cancer.

The chain recombines TRBV28 with TRBJ2-6; D is ambiguous. Trimming took off 4 bases at V and 2 bases at J, with 9 bases between the two ends. This CDR3 has 15 residues. The V gene's germline CDR1 is MDHEN and CDR2 SYDVKM. For the CDR3, the DNA is TGTGCCAGCAGTTCACAATCCCCTGGGGCCAACGTCCTGACTTTC. Protein product: CASSSQSPGANVLTF.

The rearrangement links TRBV20-1 to TRBJ1-3; 8 nucleotides agree with TRBD1. The germline CDR1 and CDR2 sequences are DFQATT and SNEGSKA (reference sequence). The CDR3 runs to 13 residues. The junction had 3 bases not matched to a gene; V was cut back by 1 base and J by 7 bases. DNA of the CDR3: TGCAGTGCTAGAGTTACAGGGGGGAACACCATATATTTT. Its protein product is CSARVTGGNTIYF.

This clonotype has at least ten counts. V is TRBV7-3 and J is TRBJ2-6; no reliable D call. Germline-derived CDR1 and CDR2 are SGHTA and FQGTGA. The V and J ends lost 4 bases and 4 bases respectively, with 11 bases between them. The CDR3 contains 15 residues. The CDR3 loop is CASSSAFSGANVLTF. CDR3 in DNA: TGTGCCAGCAGCTCGGCCTTCTCAGGGGCCAACGTCCTGACTTTC.

This rearrangement joins TRBV7-2 to TRBJ2-1; a weak D match, TRBD2 (5 bases). Germline V gives CDR1 SGHTA, CDR2 FQGNSA. V lost 3 bases and J lost 7, with 10 bases in between. The CDR3 contains 13 residues. The CDR3 bases are TGTGCCAGCAGCTTCTATCGGGGAAATGAGCAGTTCTTC. Translation: CASSFYRGNEQFF.

This clonotype was observed a handful of times. This chain uses TRBV5-1 with TRBJ2-3, with D perhaps matching TRBD1 or TRBD2 (6 bases each). There are 14 residues in the CDR3. Per the germline V gene, CDR1 is SGHRS and CDR2 is YFSETQ. V lost 3 bases, J lost 2 bases, and 10 bases lay in between. CDR3: CASSWRDTTDTQYF. CDR3 DNA: TGCGCCAGCAGCTGGCGGGACACCACAGATACGCAGTATTTT.

V is TRBV6-5 and J is TRBJ2-1; possibly TRBD2 for D (5 bases). Germline V lookup: CDR1 MNHEY, CDR2 SVGAGI. V was pared by 7 bases and J by 14 bases, with 15 bases between. The CDR3 spans 11 residues. CDR3 bases: TGTGCCAGCAAGGGAGACTCATGGGAGTTCTTC. Its protein is CASKGDSWEFF.

The chain employs TRBV7-9 and TRBJ2-7; 9 positions match TRBD1. Germline values: CDR1 SEHNR, CDR2 FQNEAQ (reference sequence). The CDR3 sequence is 15 residues long. V trimming: 4 bases; J trimming: 6 bases; junction bases outside the gene matches: 10. CDR3: CASSSTQGALPEQYF. The CDR3 DNA reads TGTGCCAGCAGCTCAACACAGGGGGCGCTTCCCGAGCAGTACTTC.